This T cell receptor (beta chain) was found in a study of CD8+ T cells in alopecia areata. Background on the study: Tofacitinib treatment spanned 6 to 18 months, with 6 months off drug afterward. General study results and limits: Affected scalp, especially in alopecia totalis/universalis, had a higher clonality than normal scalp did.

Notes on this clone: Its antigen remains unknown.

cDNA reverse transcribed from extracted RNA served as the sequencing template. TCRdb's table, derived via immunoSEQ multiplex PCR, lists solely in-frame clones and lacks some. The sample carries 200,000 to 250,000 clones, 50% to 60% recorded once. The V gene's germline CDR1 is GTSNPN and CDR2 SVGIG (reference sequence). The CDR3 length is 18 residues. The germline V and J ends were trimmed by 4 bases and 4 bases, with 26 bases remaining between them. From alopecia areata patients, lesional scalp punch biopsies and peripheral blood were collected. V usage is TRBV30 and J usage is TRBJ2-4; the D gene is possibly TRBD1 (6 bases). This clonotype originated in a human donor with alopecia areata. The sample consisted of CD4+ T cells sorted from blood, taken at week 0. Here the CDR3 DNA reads TGTGCCTGGAACGCCCGGCCGACAGGCCGTTCGAGGAAAAACATTCAGTACTTC. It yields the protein CAWNARPTGRSRKNIQYF.